These 29 T cell receptor beta chains originate from one sample sequenced in a study of identical twins (dated by TCRdb to about 2016). Preparation of the library involved 5' RACE. Instrument used: Illumina HiSeq 2000. TCRdb reprocessed the public reads (quality trimming at Q25 with fastp, clone calling with MiXCR) and kept in-frame beta chains. Records with the same CDR3 protein are collapsed into one entry carrying the most frequent genes and DNA. The sample records nearly 200,000 distinct CDR3 sequences, approximately 16% of which are singletons. The ten top clones hold over 35% of the sample. The same data also contributed to another study, on T cells expressing NK-cell markers.

Sequencing input: CD8+ T cells sorted from blood. These receptors all come from a woman aged 18-30 years in good health.

CDR3 in amino acids: CASSLWRGGPSYNEQFF. For the CDR3, the DNA is TGTGCCAGCAGTTTATGGCGGGGGGGGCCTTCCTACAATGAGCAGTTCTTC. The chain has TRBV12-3 or TRBV12-4 and TRBJ2-1; 9 bases are shared with TRBD2. Trimming cost V 2 bases and J 1 base; bases outside gene matches: 6. This CDR3 is built from 17 residues.

This clonotype has more than one count but fewer than ten. The chain carries TRBV29-1 and TRBJ2-1, with 10 bases lining up with TRBD2. CDR1 and CDR2 from the germline V gene are SQVTM and ANQGSEA. The CDR3 totals 17 residues. J gave up 0 bases and V 5 bases, and 10 bases lay outside the gene matches. CDR3 amino acids: CSVTGVAGGSSYNEQFF. Here the CDR3 DNA reads TGCAGCGTTACGGGGGTAGCGGGAGGAAGCTCCTACAATGAGCAGTTCTTC.

The table lists this clonotype with a few counts. The chain joins TRBV12-3 or TRBV12-4 to TRBJ1-1, with D possibly being TRBD1 (6 bases). V was trimmed by 10 bases and J by 5 bases, leaving 14 bases between them. The CDR3 contains 12 residues. The CDR3 is CATKEGGTEAFF. As DNA, the CDR3 is TGTGCCACGAAGGAGGGGGGTACTGAAGCTTTCTTT.

The chain joins TRBV12-3 or TRBV12-4 to TRBJ2-7; possibly TRBD1 for D (6 bases). There are 14 residues in the CDR3. V lost 3 bases and J 4 bases, leaving 13 bases between the germline ends. CDR3 region: CASSFSGTTYEQYF. CDR3 sequence (DNA): TGTGCCAGCAGTTTTTCCGGGACAACTTACGAGCAGTACTTC.

This clonotype was counted between two and nine times. This chain connects TRBV20-1 to TRBJ1-2; D perhaps matches TRBD1 (5 bases). The CDR3 consists of 15 residues. The germline V gene has CDR1 DFQATT and CDR2 SNEGSKA (reference sequence). The V gene lost 0 bases and the J gene lost 1 base, with 12 bases spanning the gap. DNA for the CDR3: TGCAGTGCTAGAGAAGTCGGGGGACTTAACTATGGCTACACCTTC. This sequence encodes CSAREVGGLNYGYTF.

This clonotype turned up a few times. J is TRBJ2-1 and V is TRBV7-8, with D possibly being TRBD1 (5 bases). The CDR3 consists of 15 residues. Germline V gene data show CDR1 as SGHVS and CDR2 as FQNEAQ. V was pared by 5 bases and J by 1 base, with 12 bases between. The CDR3 nucleotides are TGTGCCAGCAGCCCTAGGGGCCAATCCTACAATGAGCAGTTCTTC. Translation gives CASSPRGQSYNEQFF.

V and J are TRBV7-9 and TRBJ2-1; a possible D gene is TRBD1 (5 bases). There are 13 residues in the CDR3. In germline, CDR1 is SEHNR, CDR2 FQNEAQ (reference sequence). Trimming cost V 6 bases and J 4 bases, with 10 bases left between them. DNA for the CDR3: TGTGCCAGCAGTCATCGACAGTACAATGAGCAGTTCTTC. Encoded protein: CASSHRQYNEQFF. The whole variable domain, filled in from reference TRBV7-9 and TRBJ2-1, reads DTGVSQNPRHKITKRGQNVTFRCDPISEHNRLYWYRQTLGQGPEFLTYFQNEAQLEKSRLLSDRFSAERPKGSFSTLEIQRTEQGDSAMYLCASSHRQYNEQFFGPGTRLTVL.

This clonotype has only a few counts. The V call is TRBV20-1, the J call TRBJ2-7; D tentatively reads TRBD1 or TRBD2 (5 bases each). This CDR3 comprises 13 residues. Trimming shortened V by 6 bases and J by 5 bases, and 17 bases separated the two germline ends. Germline V CDR1 and CDR2: DFQATT, SNEGSKA (reference sequence). The CDR3 DNA is TGCAGTGCCCACGGGGCAGGGAGCAACGAGCAGTACTTC. Amino acids: CSAHGAGSNEQYF.

The J gene is TRBJ1-1, the V gene TRBV7-9, with D perhaps TRBD1 (5 bases). CDR3 length: 12 amino acids. Trimming left V 4 bases short and J 8 bases short, with 11 bases between. CDR1 and CDR2 (germline): SEHNR, FQNEAQ (reference sequence). The CDR3 nucleotides are TGTGCCAGCAGCTCCAGGGTTCGCGAAGCTTTCTTT. Amino acids: CASSSRVREAFF.

The table lists this clonotype with a few counts. This rearrangement joins TRBV7-3 to TRBJ2-7, with 8 bases that match TRBD2. V gave up 5 bases and J gave up 3 bases; unmatched junction bases: 12. Germline V gives CDR1 SGHTA, CDR2 FQGTGA. CDR3 length: 16 amino acids. CDR3 sequence: CASSPPGGNPLYEQYF. CDR3 bases: TGTGCCAGCAGCCCCCCGGGGGGGAATCCCCTCTACGAGCAGTACTTC.

This clonotype was counted a few times. The chain uses TRBV27 and TRBJ1-5, with D hard to call. This CDR3 spans 15 amino acids. V lost 2 bases, J lost 2 bases, and 10 bases lay in between. CDR1 and CDR2 (germline): MNHEY, SMNVEV (reference sequence). Written as DNA, the CDR3 is TGTGCCAGCAGTTTAACGACATTAGGCAATCAGCCCCAGCATTTT. Translated: CASSLTTLGNQPQHF.

The J gene is TRBJ2-1, the V gene TRBV19; D unclear. Germline V gene lookup returns CDR1 LNHDA and CDR2 SQIVND (reference sequence). Trimming removed 1 base from V and 2 bases from J, with 15 bases in between. The CDR3 is 17 amino acids. Here the CDR3 DNA reads TGTGCCAGTAGTATAGCGATAGTGGCTGGGGCCTACAATGAGCAGTTCTTC. Protein: CASSIAIVAGAYNEQFF.

In this sample, this clonotype turned up a few times. The chain joins TRBV12-3 or TRBV12-4 to TRBJ1-1; no firm D call. The CDR3 covers 10 residues. Between the trimmed V and J ends, which lost 7 bases and 7 bases, there was a span of 7 bases. The CDR3 nucleotides are TGTGCCAGCATGGGCAGTGAAGCTTTCTTT. This sequence encodes CASMGSEAFF.

This chain connects TRBV7-6 to TRBJ1-5; D uncertain. CDR3 length: 16 amino acids. V shed 1 base and J shed 0 bases, with 10 bases lying between them. CDR1 and CDR2 (germline): SGHVS, FNYEAQ. The CDR3 region is CASSLGAGISNQPQHF. In DNA form, the CDR3 reads TGTGCCAGCAGCTTAGGCGCCGGGATTAGCAATCAGCCCCAGCATTTT. Using reference TRBV7-6 and TRBJ1-5 for the parts outside the CDR3, the full variable domain is GAGVSQSPRYKVTKRGQDVALRCDPISGHVSLYWYRQALGQGPEFLTYFNYEAQQDKSGLPNDRFSAERPEGSISTLTIQRTEQRDSAMYRCASSLGAGISNQPQHFGDGTRLSIL.

The chain recombines TRBV7-2 with TRBJ2-3; 7 nucleotides line up with TRBD1. V lost 6 bases to trimming and J lost 7 bases; unmatched junction nucleotides: 10. This CDR3 comprises 14 residues. CDR1 is SGHTA, CDR2 FQGNSA, per germline. The CDR3 nucleotides read TGTGCCAGCAGGGCCTTTGGGACAGCTAATACGCAGTATTTT. This codes for CASRAFGTANTQYF.

V and J are TRBV11-1 and TRBJ2-3; no clear D gene. The CDR3 totals 15 residues. The germline V gene has CDR1 SGHAT and CDR2 FQDESV (reference sequence). V lost 5 bases and J lost 3, with 15 bases in between. CDR3 amino acids: CASSLSRATTDTQYF. In nucleotides, the CDR3 is TGTGCCAGCAGCCTCAGCCGGGCGACGACAGATACGCAGTATTTT.

This clonotype was observed a few times. This chain connects TRBV7-2 to TRBJ2-1; TRBD2 is a possible D gene (5 bases). The length of the CDR3 is 14 residues. The germline V gene encodes CDR1 SGHTA and CDR2 FQGNSA. Trimming removed 2 bases at V and 8 bases at J, with 13 bases between. The CDR3 coding sequence is TGTGCCAGCAGCTTAATGGGCCTAGCTTATGAGCAGTTCTTC. Translated, it gives CASSLMGLAYEQFF.

This clonotype was seen once. J is TRBJ2-5 and V is TRBV6-1, with a weak D call TRBD2 (7 bases). The germline V and J ends were trimmed by 7 bases and 4 bases, with 22 bases remaining between them. The CDR3 sequence is 16 residues long. Germline V gives CDR1 MNHNS, CDR2 SASEGT. The CDR3 here is CASTSPDGGLGETQYF. CDR3 coding DNA: TGTGCCAGCACCTCACCTGACGGGGGGCTAGGAGAGACCCAGTACTTC.

This clonotype was counted a few times. The rearrangement joins TRBV4-3 to TRBJ2-7; tentative D call: TRBD2 (7 bases). Per germline, CDR1 LGHNA and CDR2 YSLEER. The length of the CDR3 is 16 residues. The V end was cut by 0 bases, the J end by 2 bases, with 14 bases between. For the CDR3, the DNA is TGCGCCAGCAGCCAAGACCAGGCGGGGGCTGCCTACGAGCAGTACTTC. It specifies CASSQDQAGAAYEQYF.

This clonotype occurred many times. The CDR3 coding sequence is TGTGCTAGCCTCGCTGGAAACACCATATATTTT. Protein product: CASLAGNTIYF. The chain employs TRBV7-9 and TRBJ1-3; D gene uncertain. CDR3 size: 11 residues. Looked up from germline, CDR1 is SEHNR and CDR2 is FQNEAQ (reference sequence).

This clonotype was detected many times. DNA of the CDR3: TGTGCCAGCAGCTCGACTACAGGGGGCGGCTTGACGAACACTGAAGCTTTCTTT. This sequence encodes CASSSTTGGGLTNTEAFF. The rearrangement joins TRBV11-1 to TRBJ1-1; 9 bases match TRBD1. Trimming took 4 bases from V and 1 from J; bases not matched to a gene: 13. There are 18 residues in the CDR3. Germline CDR1 SGHAT, CDR2 FQDESV (reference sequence).

This clonotype occurred a few times. The junction differs from germline at one of its ends, possibly a read error. CDR3 sequence reads: CASSLAWGQFF. In DNA, the CDR3 is TGTGCCAGCAGTTTAGCGTGGGGCCAGTTCTTC. This chain uses TRBV7-9 with TRBJ2-1, with D possibly being TRBD1 or TRBD2 (5 bases each). The CDR3 runs to 11 residues. The germline gives CDR1 SEHNR, CDR2 FQNEAQ (reference sequence).

A single count supports this clonotype. V and J are TRBV20-1 and TRBJ1-5; possibly TRBD1 for D (6 bases). The CDR3 sequence is 15 residues long. Germline V CDR1 and CDR2: DFQATT, SNEGSKA (reference sequence). V lost 0 bases and J 6 bases, leaving 15 bases between the germline ends. DNA of the CDR3: TGCAGTGCTAGAGACTTCACAGGGATTGGTCAGCCCCAGCATTTT. Amino acid sequence: CSARDFTGIGQPQHF.

This clonotype was counted a few times. V is TRBV12-3 or TRBV12-4 and J is TRBJ2-2; D remains unclear. The V gene lost 5 bases and the J gene lost 0 bases, with 13 bases spanning the gap. This CDR3 has 16 residues. CDR3 amino acids: CASSPALGSNTGELFF. CDR3 in DNA: TGTGCCAGCAGTCCAGCTCTCGGGTCGAACACCGGGGAGCTGTTTTTT.

This clonotype came up a few times. The chain employs TRBV7-9 and TRBJ2-1; D is ambiguous. This CDR3 region has 14 residues. Germline-derived CDR1 and CDR2 are SEHNR and FQNEAQ (reference sequence). V was shortened by 5 bases and J by 8 bases, with 16 bases between the two germline ends. The CDR3 DNA follows: TGTGCCAGCAGCCAAGCCCCTCGGGCAGATGAGCAGTTCTTC. This codes for CASSQAPRADEQFF. Based on the CDR3 plus reference TRBV7-9 and TRBJ2-1, the full variable domain is DTGVSQNPRHKITKRGQNVTFRCDPISEHNRLYWYRQTLGQGPEFLTYFQNEAQLEKSRLLSDRFSAERPKGSFSTLEIQRTEQGDSAMYLCASSQAPRADEQFFGPGTRLTVL.

In this sample, this clonotype turned up a few times. The chain links TRBV6-5 to TRBJ1-1; perhaps TRBD1 as D (5 bases). The CDR3 is 14 amino acids. Germline V gene lookup returns CDR1 MNHEY and CDR2 SVGAGI. Trimming stripped 0 bases from V and 3 bases from J, with 8 bases between. The CDR3 is CASSYSTDYTEAFF. Written as DNA, the CDR3 is TGTGCCAGCAGTTACTCGACAGATTACACTGAAGCTTTCTTT.

This chain connects TRBV6-2 or TRBV6-3 to TRBJ2-1; D not resolved. V lost 3 bases and J 6 bases, leaving 6 bases between the germline ends. CDR1 MNHEY and CDR2 SVGEGT come from the germline V gene. The CDR3 runs to 12 residues. Written as DNA, the CDR3 is TGTGCCAGCAGTTATCCCAGCAATGAGCAGTTCTTC. Amino acid sequence: CASSYPSNEQFF.

This clonotype was observed many times. The V call is TRBV9, the J call TRBJ2-7; D is unresolved. CDR3 size: 13 residues. CDR1 is SGDLS and CDR2 is YYNGEE in the germline V gene. Deletions cut 4 bases from V and 0 bases from J, with 8 bases between. CDR3 nucleotides: TGTGCCAGCAGCTCCACGAGCTCCTACGAGCAGTACTTC. Amino acids: CASSSTSSYEQYF.

The chain employs TRBV12-3 or TRBV12-4 and TRBJ2-1; tentatively, D is TRBD1 or TRBD2 (5 bases each). The CDR3 runs to 15 residues. V was shortened by 3 bases and J by 4 bases, with 13 bases between the two germline ends. The CDR3 protein is CASSFGDGGYNEQFF. The CDR3 coding sequence is TGTGCCAGCAGTTTCGGGGACGGAGGATACAATGAGCAGTTCTTC.